The present T cell receptor (beta chain) was sequenced within a study of cytomegalovirus exposure and HLA in healthy donors (dated by TCRdb to about 2017). Notes on the research overall: According to a later analysis, the roughly 130 validation repertoires were produced on the same platform as the 666 repertoires of the first cohort. The study aimed to test whether signatures of past pathogen exposure could be identified by cataloging public T cell receptors. Along with the approximately 600-subject first cohort, a separate validation cohort of about 110 different subjects was used. To predict cytomegalovirus infection status, the study brought together high-throughput TCR immunosequencing, statistical association of individual TCRs with disease status, and machine learning. What the study reported, not specific to this receptor: A later analysis found that TCRs clustered in the first cohort also tended to co-occur in the 120 validation repertoires, with 90% to 95% of cluster scores above 0. Cytomegalovirus status was reported to be diagnosed by the classifier with high specificity and sensitivity in both the original and validation cohorts. A few of the identified cytomegalovirus-associated TCR beta chains were confirmed in vitro to be specific for cytomegalovirus antigens. The study listed over 150 TCR beta chains as associated with cytomegalovirus. The validation cohort had no HLA typing available for a later analysis, so co-occurrence within that cohort was assessed over all 120 or so repertoires. While some public TCRs were present in many individuals, most TCR sequences turned up only very rarely across donors. According to the authors, the approach could potentially be generalized to other disease states and immunological phenotypes.

As for this clone: This receptor's antigen is unknown. No qualities accompany the bases; no much larger clone lies one base away.

The library was built by means of the immunoSEQ multiplex PCR assay. On the authors' methods: A statistical classification framework was developed to diagnose cytomegalovirus status using the catalog of TCR beta chain sequences. In TCRdb, the immuneACCESS table is reduced to in-frame sequences with V and J assigned. These tables do not hold every clone; where another copy was compared, an unresolved V gene accounts for under half, and the others remain unexplained. V and J calls and clone size are copied from that table; D and trimming were computed from the DNA. The sample contains more than 45,000 clones, roughly 87% of them found a single time. 15% of the sample rests with the top ten. Donors formed part of the validation cohort, which comprised fewer than 150 subjects and was distinct from the first cohort of roughly 600 subjects. The TCR comes from a woman between 18 and 30 years old in good health and CMV-seronegative. Sequences were obtained from PBMCs.

The DNA reads as follows: TGTGCCAGCATTCTTTCGGGGGATACGCAGTATTTT. It specifies CASILSGDTQYF. Rearrangement joined TRBV5-6 to TRBJ2-3; the D gene is perhaps TRBD2, on 5 matching bases. CDR1 and CDR2 are drawn from the germline V gene: SGHDT, YYEEEE. V is shortened by 6 bases, J by 6 bases, and the region joining them spans 11 bases. The cysteine opens and the phenylalanine closes a CDR3 of 12 amino acids. Only CDR3 DNA is held: 36 bases, read in frame from base 1.